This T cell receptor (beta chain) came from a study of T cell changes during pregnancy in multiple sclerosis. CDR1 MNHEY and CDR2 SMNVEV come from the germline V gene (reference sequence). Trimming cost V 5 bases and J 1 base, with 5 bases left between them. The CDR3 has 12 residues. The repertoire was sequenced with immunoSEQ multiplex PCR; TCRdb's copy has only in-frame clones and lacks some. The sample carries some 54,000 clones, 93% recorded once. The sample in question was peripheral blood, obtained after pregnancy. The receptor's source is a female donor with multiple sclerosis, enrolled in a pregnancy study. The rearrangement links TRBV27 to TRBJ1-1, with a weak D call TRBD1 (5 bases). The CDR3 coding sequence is TGTGCCAGCAGTGACAGGAACACTGAAGCTTTCTTT. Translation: CASSDRNTEAFF.